This T cell receptor (delta chain) was sequenced for a study of γδ T cells in repeated Plasmodium falciparum infection. Vgamma9/Vdelta2+ and Vdelta2-negative gammadelta T cells were flow-sorted from PBMC for bulk sequencing. Worth noting for this clone: This DNA translates differently at residue 3 from the TCRdb protein, which is that of a much larger clone; a read error is likely, and the protein shown is the DNA's own translation.

TCRdb re-called clones from the multiplex PCR reads using CATT. The sample lists tens of thousands of delta-chain clones; 0.95% to 1% were seen once. This CDR3 has 19 amino acids. Germline V gene data show CDR1 as GEAIGNYY and CDR2 as EKD. What was sequenced was gamma-delta T cells from blood. This rearrangement joins TRDV2 to TRDJ1; 11 bases fit TRDD3. TCRdb carries no J gene annotation; the J gene was assigned here by matching the DNA with germline. The clonotype originates from a pool of human donors (malaria-infected and uninfected, not separated). The CDR3 bases are TGTGCCTATGACACCCTCCCGTTACTGGGGGATAATGACACCGATAAACTCATCTTT. Its translation is CAYDTLPLLGDNDTDKLIF.